The rows below give T cell receptor beta chains drawn from one sample of a study of blood T cells in healthy people across ages. TCRdb independently ran MiXCR on the 5' RACE reads; one entry per CDR3 protein. The table shows hundreds of thousands of distinct CDR3 sequences, with roughly 50% occurring only once. Sequenced input: blood. The receptors originated from a man aged 40-50 years in good health. CDR3s include the opening cysteine and the closing phenylalanine or tryptophan. Fields, in order: V gene, J gene, CDR3 protein.

TRBV5-1,-,CASSWTGGLGETQYF
TRBV7-6,TRBJ1-5,CASSLAHGGSNQPQHF
TRBV6-1,TRBJ2-7,CASWDSGTVSYEQYF
TRBV29-1,TRBJ1-1,CSVGTGGNTEAFF
TRBV6-2/TRBV6-3,TRBJ2-5,CASGRATTRQETQYF
TRBV29-1,-,CSVEGSDASSYNEQYF
TRBV7-2,TRBJ2-7,CASSLVMDSAREQYF
TRBV12-3/TRBV12-4,TRBJ2-1,CASSLMRGESQFF
TRBV11-3,TRBJ2-1,CASSLASAYNEQFF
TRBV20-1,TRBJ2-1,CSARDLRIAGHNEQFF
TRBV27,TRBJ2-4,CASSLSGTLKKNIQYF
TRBV4-3,TRBJ2-1,CASSQDGGDEQFF
TRBV7-7,-,CASSRGAQQGYEQYF
TRBV24-1,TRBJ1-5,CATSDHRSNQPQHF
TRBV12-3/TRBV12-4,TRBJ2-3,CASSLNTGYGTDTQYF
TRBV14,TRBJ1-2,CASSQEGDRAGYTF
TRBV6-6,TRBJ1-4,CASMEFLGGQTNEKLFF